This T cell receptor beta chain comes out of a study of T cells in Graves' hyperthyroidism and ophthalmopathy. As for the study in general: Peripheral blood was drawn at first diagnosis, prior to all treatment.

Duration under 3 months, a NOSPECS grade of at least 4, and a Clinical Activity Score of at least 3 characterized the ophthalmopathy patients. The source of the PBMCs was around 9 ml of fresh peripheral blood. TCR beta CDR3 regions were amplified from RNA transcripts. The TCR CDR3 first-round RT-PCR relied on the HTBI primer set. TCRdb reprocessed the multiplex PCR reads via MiXCR and lists one record per CDR3 protein. This sample has around 500,000 distinct CDR3 sequences, with 15% to 20% found just once. The source is a woman aged 25 to 39 with Graves' ophthalmopathy. The material sequenced was blood.

The CDR3 DNA follows: TGTGCCAGCACCCCGGGGGATCAAGAGACCCAGTACTTC. Protein product: CASTPGDQETQYF. V and J are TRBV6-1 and TRBJ2-5; possible D gene TRBD2, 6 bases. Germline CDR1 and CDR2: MNHNS and SASEGT. V shed 7 bases and J shed 2 bases, with 11 bases lying between them. The CDR3 runs 13 residues.